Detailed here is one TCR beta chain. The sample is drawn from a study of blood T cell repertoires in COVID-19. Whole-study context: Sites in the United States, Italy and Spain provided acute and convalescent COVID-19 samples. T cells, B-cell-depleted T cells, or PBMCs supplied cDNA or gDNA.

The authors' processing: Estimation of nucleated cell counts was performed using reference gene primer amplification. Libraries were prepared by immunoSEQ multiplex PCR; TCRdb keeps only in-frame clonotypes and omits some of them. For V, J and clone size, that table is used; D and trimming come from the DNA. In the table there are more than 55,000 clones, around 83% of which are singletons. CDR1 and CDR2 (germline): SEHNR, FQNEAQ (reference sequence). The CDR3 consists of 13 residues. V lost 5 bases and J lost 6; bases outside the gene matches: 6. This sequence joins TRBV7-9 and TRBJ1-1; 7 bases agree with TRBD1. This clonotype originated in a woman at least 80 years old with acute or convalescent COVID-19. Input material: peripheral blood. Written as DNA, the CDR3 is TGTGCCAGCAGCCCAACAGGGGTTTCTGAAGCTTTCTTT. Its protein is CASSPTGVSEAFF.